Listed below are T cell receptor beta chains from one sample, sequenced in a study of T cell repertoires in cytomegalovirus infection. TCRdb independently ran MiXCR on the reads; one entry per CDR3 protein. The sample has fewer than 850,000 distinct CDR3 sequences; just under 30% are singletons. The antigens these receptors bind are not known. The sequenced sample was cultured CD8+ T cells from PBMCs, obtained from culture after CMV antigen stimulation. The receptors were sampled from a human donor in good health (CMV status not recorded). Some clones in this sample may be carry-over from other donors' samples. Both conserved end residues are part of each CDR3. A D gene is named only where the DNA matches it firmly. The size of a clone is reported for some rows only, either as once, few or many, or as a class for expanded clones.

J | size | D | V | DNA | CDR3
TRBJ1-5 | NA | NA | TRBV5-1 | TGCGCCAGCAGCCCCGGCCTTGAGGGCAATCAGCCCCAGCATTTT | CASSPGLEGNQPQHF
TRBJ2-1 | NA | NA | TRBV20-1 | TGCAGTGCTAGGTATCGACCGCTCGAGGCATACAATGAGCAGTTCTTC | CSARYRPLEAYNEQFF
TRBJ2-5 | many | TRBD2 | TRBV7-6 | TGTGCCAGCAGCTTAGGGCCCCTACTAGCGGGCCCAACCGAGACCCAGTACTTC | CASSLGPLLAGPTETQYF
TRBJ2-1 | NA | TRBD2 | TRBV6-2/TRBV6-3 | TGTGCCAGCAGTTACTCCGGACTAGCGGATATTCTTTACAATGAGCAGTTCTTC | CASSYSGLADILYNEQFF
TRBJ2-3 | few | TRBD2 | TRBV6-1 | TGTGCCAGCAGTGAAATGTTCGACGGGACTAGCCGTCCTGATACGCAGTATTTT | CASSEMFDGTSRPDTQYF
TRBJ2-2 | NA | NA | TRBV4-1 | TGCGCCAGCAGCCACCCACAGGACGGGTACACCGGGGAGCTGTTTTTT | CASSHPQDGYTGELFF
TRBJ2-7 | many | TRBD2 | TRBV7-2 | TGTGCCAGCAGCTTAGAACTGCGGGGGGATACCTACGAGCAGTACTTC | CASSLELRGDTYEQYF
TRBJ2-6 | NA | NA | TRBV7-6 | TGTGCCAGCACCCCGGGACTGCTCTCTGGGGCCAACGTCCTGACTTTC | CASTPGLLSGANVLTF
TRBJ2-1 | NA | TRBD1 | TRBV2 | TGTGTACACAGGGGGCGCGATGAGCAGTTCTTC | CVHRGRDEQFF
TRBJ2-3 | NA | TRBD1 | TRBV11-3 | TGTGCCAGCAGCTTAACCCCACACAGGGGGCAATCAGATACGCAGTATTTT | CASSLTPHRGQSDTQYF
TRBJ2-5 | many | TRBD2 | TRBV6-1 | TGTGCCAGCAGTGGTGGGACTAGCGGGGGTTTGGAGACCCAGTACTTC | CASSGGTSGGLETQYF
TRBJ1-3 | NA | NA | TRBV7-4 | TGTGCCAGCAGCTTAAGGTCAGAGGGTGGAAACACCATATATTTT | CASSLRSEGGNTIYF
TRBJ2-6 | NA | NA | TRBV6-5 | TGTGCCAGCAGTTACGGAACTGGATCCCTCTCTGGGGCCAACGTCCTGACTTTC | CASSYGTGSLSGANVLTF
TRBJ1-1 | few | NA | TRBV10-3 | TGTGCCATCAGTTCAGGGAGCACTGAAGCTTTCTTT | CAISSGSTEAFF
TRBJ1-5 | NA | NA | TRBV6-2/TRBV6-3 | TGTGCCAGCAGGGGAGACAGGCGCAATCAGCCCCAGCATTTT | CASRGDRRNQPQHF
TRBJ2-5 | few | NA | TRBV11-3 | TGTGCCAGCAGCCCCGTGACAGCGTCGGAGACCCAGTACTTC | CASSPVTASETQYF
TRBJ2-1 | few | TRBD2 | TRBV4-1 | TGCGCCAGCAGCCAAGAAGGAGCGGGGGGCACCAGCTCCTACAATGAGCAGTTCTTC | CASSQEGAGGTSSYNEQFF
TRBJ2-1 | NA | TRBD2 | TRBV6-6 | TGTGCCAGCAGTTACGCGGGGGGGAGCTCCTACAATGAGCAGTTCTTC | CASSYAGGSSYNEQFF
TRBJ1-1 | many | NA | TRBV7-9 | TGTGCCAGCACCTCTCTCGGGGAAAACACTGAAGCTTTCTTT | CASTSLGENTEAFF
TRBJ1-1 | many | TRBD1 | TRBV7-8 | TGTGCCAGCAGCTTAGTATCAGGGGGAGGGACTGAAGCTTTCTTT | CASSLVSGGGTEAFF
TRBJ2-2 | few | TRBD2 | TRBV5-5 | TGTGCCAGCAGCTTGGGAGTAGCGGGGGGCCGGAGGGAGCTGTTTTTT | CASSLGVAGGRRELFF
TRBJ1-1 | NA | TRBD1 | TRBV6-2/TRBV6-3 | TGTGCCAGCAGTTCATCGACAGGGTGGACTGAAGCTTTCTTT | CASSSSTGWTEAFF
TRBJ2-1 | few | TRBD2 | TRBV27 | TGTGCCAGCAGTCTAGCGGGAGATTACAATGAGCAGTTCTTC | CASSLAGDYNEQFF
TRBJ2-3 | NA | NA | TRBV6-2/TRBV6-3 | TGTGCCAGCAGTGGGTTACCTAGAGAGGCGCAGTATTTT | CASSGLPREAQYF
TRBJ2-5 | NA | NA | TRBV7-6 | TGTGCCAGCAGCCCGGGATCGGCCCAGTACTTC | CASSPGSAQYF
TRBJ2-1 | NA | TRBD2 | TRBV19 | TGTGCCAGTAGTATAGATTCGGGGGGAACACAATACAATGAGCAGTTCTTC | CASSIDSGGTQYNEQFF